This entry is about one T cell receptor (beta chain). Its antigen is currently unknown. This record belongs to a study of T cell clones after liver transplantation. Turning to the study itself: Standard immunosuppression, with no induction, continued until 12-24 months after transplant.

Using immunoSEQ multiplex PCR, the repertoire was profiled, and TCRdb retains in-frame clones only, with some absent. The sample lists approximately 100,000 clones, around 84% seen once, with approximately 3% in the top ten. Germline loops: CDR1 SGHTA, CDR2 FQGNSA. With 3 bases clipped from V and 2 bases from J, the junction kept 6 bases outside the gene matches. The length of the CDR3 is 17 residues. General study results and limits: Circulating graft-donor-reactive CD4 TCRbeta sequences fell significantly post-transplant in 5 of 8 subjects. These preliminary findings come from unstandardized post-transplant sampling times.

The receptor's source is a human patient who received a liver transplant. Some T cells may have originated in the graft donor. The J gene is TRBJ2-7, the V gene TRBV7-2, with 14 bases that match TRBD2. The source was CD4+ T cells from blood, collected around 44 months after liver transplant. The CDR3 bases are TGTGCCAGCAGCTTTGGGACTAGCGGGGGCGCCACCTACGAGCAGTACTTC. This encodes CASSFGTSGGATYEQYF.